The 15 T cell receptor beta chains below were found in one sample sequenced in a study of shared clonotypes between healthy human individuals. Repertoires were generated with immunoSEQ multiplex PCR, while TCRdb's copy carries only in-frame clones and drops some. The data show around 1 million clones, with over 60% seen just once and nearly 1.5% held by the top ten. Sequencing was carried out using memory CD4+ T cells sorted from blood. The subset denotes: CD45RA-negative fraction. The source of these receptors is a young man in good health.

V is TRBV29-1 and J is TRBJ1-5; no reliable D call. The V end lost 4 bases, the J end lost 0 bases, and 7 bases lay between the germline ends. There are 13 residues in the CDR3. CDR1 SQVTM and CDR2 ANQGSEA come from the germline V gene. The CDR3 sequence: CSVGAGSNQPQHF. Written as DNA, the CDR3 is TGCAGCGTTGGGGCAGGTAGCAATCAGCCCCAGCATTTT. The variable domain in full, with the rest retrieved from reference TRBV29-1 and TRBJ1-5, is SAVISQKPSRDICQRGTSLTIQCQVDSQVTMMFWYRQQPGQSLTLIATANQGSEATYESGFVIDKFPISRPNLTFSTLTVSNMSPEDSSIYLCSVGAGSNQPQHFGDGTRLSIL.

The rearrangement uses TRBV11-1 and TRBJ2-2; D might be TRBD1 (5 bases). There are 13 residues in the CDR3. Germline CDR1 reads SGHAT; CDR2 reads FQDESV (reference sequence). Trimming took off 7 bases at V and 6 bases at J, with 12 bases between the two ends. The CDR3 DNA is TGTGCCAGCAAACAGGAGAGTCCCGGGGAGCTGTTTTTT. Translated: CASKQESPGELFF.

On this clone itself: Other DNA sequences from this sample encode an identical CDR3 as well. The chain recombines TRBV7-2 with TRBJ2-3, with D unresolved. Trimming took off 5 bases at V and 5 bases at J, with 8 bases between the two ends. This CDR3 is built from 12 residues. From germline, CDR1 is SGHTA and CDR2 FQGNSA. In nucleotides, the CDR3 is TGTGCCAGCAGCCCGTCATTAGATACGCAGTATTTT. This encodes CASSPSLDTQYF.

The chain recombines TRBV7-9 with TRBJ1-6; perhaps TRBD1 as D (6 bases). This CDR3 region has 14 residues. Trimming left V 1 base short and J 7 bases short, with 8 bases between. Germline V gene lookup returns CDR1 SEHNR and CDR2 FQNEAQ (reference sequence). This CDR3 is CASSLGTANSPLHF. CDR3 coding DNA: TGTGCCAGCAGCTTAGGGACAGCGAATTCACCCCTCCACTTT.

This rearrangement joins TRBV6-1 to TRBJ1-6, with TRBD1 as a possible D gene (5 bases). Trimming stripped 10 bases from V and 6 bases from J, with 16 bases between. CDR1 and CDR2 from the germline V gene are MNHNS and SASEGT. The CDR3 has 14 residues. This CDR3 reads CATAPGVRNSPLHF. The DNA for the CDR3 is TGTGCCACTGCCCCGGGGGTCCGTAATTCACCCCTCCACTTT.

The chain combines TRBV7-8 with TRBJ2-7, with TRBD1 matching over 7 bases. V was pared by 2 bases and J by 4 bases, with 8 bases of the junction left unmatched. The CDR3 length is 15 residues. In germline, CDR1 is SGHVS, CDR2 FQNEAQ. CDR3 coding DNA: TGTGCCAGCAGCTTACTACAGGGGATCACGTACGAGCAGTACTTC. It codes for CASSLLQGITYEQYF. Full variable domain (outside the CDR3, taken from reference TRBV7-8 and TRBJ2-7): GAGVSQSPRYKVAKRGQDVALRCDPISGHVSLFWYQQALGQGPEFLTYFQNEAQLDKSGLPSDRFFAERPEGSVSTLKIQRTQQEDSAVYLCASSLLQGITYEQYFGPGTRLTVT.

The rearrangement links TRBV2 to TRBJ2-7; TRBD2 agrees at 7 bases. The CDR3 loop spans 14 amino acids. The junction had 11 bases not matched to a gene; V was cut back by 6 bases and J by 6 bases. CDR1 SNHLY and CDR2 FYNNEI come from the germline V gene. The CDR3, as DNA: TGTGCCAGCAGGAACGGACTAGGAAGGGGCGAGCAGTACTTC. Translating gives CASRNGLGRGEQYF.

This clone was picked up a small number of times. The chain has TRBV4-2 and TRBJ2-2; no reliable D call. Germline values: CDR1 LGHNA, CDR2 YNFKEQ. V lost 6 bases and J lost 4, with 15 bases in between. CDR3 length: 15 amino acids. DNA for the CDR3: TGTGCCAGCAGTCTGGGCCACGTCTCCACCGGGGAGCTGTTTTTT. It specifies CASSLGHVSTGELFF.

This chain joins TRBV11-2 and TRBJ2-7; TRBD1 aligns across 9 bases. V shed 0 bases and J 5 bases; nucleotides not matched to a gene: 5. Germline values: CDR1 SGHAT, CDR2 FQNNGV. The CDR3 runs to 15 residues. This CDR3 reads CASSLEGTGNDEQYF. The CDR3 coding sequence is TGTGCCAGCAGCTTAGAAGGGACAGGGAACGACGAGCAGTACTTC.

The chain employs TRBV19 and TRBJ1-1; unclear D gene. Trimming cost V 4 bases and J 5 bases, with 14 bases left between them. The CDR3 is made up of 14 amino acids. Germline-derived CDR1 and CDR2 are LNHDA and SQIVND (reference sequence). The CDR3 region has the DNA TGTGCCAGTAGTAATTTGGGAGGAGCGACTGAAGCTTTCTTT. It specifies CASSNLGGATEAFF.

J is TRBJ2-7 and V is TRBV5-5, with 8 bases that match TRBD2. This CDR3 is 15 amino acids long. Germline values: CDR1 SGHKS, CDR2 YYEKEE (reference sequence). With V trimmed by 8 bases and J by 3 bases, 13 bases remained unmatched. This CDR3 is CASTLGLGGFYEQYF. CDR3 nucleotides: TGTGCCAGTACTCTGGGACTAGGTGGGTTCTACGAGCAGTACTTC. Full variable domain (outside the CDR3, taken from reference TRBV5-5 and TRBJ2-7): DAGVTQSPTHLIKTRGQQVTLRCSPISGHKSVSWYQQVLGQGPQFIFQYYEKEERGRGNFPDRFSARQFPNYSSELNVNALLLGDSALYLCASTLGLGGFYEQYFGPGTRLTVT.

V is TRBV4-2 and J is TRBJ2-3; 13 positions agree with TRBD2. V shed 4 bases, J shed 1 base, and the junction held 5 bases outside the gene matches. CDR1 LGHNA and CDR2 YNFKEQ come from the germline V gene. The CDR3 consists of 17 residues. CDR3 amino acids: CASSRRLAGGGTDTQYF. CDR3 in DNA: TGTGCCAGCAGCCGTAGACTAGCGGGGGGTGGCACAGATACGCAGTATTTT.

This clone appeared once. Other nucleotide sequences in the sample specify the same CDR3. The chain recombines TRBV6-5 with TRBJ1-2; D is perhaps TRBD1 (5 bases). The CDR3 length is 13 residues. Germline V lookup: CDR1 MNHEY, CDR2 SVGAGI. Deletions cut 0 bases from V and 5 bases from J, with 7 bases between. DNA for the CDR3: TGTGCCAGCAGTTACTCCGAGGGGTATGGCTACACCTTC. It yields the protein CASSYSEGYGYTF.

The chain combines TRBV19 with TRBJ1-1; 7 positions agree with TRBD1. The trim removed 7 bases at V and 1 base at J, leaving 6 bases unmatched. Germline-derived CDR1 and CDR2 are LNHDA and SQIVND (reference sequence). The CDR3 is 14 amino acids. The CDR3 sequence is CASKRGGQNTEAFF. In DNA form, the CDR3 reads TGTGCCAGTAAGAGAGGGGGCCAGAACACTGAAGCTTTCTTT.

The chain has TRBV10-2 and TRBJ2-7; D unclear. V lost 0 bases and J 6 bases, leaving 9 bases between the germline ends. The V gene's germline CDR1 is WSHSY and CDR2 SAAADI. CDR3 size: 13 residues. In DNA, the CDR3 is TGCGCCAGCAGTGAGTCAGGGATAAGCGAGCAGTACTTC. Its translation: CASSESGISEQYF.